Below are 24 T cell receptor beta chains sequenced from a single sample in a study of T cells in Graves' hyperthyroidism and ophthalmopathy. RNA transcripts served as the template for amplifying TCR beta CDR3 regions. The study used the HTBI primer set for a first-round RT-PCR of the TCR CDR3. TCRdb itself ran the multiplex PCR reads through MiXCR, one entry per CDR3 protein. The data contain more than 20,000 distinct CDR3 sequences, approximately 54% of them seen just once; the ten biggest clones take up under 30%. Source material: blood. The origin of the receptors is a woman in her forties with Graves' hyperthyroidism that later progressed to Graves' ophthalmopathy.

This chain links TRBV7-9 with TRBJ2-3; D may be TRBD2 (5 bases). From germline, CDR1 is SEHNR and CDR2 FQNEAQ (reference sequence). V lost 6 bases and J lost 3, with 7 bases in between. The CDR3 is made up of 12 amino acids. CDR3 region: CASRAETDTQYF. In nucleotides, the CDR3 is TGTGCCAGCAGAGCGGAAACAGATACGCAGTATTTT.

The chain carries TRBV5-4 and TRBJ2-3, with a possible D match to TRBD1 (6 bases). Germline loops: CDR1 SGHNT, CDR2 YYREEE (reference sequence). V lost 5 bases and J lost 6, with 13 bases in between. The CDR3 has 13 amino acids. The CDR3 region is CASSHRDTDTQYF. CDR3 coding DNA: TGTGCCAGCAGTCACCGGGACACCGATACGCAGTATTTT.

The rearrangement links TRBV20-1 to TRBJ2-3, with 9 positions matching TRBD1. The V gene end was trimmed by 1 base and the J gene end by 2 bases; junction bases not matched to a gene: 13. The CDR3 spans 18 residues. Germline V gene sequence: CDR1 DFQATT, CDR2 SNEGSKA (reference sequence). The CDR3 DNA follows: TGCAGTGCTAGAGGAACCATCACAGGGGGCGGCCCCACAGATACGCAGTATTTT. Protein sequence: CSARGTITGGGPTDTQYF.

This clonotype was observed at least ten times. The J gene is TRBJ2-5, the V gene TRBV9; 11 bases align to TRBD1. Per the germline V gene, CDR1 is SGDLS and CDR2 is YYNGEE. The CDR3 extends over 15 amino acids. V shed 2 bases and J 4 bases; nucleotides not matched to a gene: 4. The CDR3 bases are TGTGCCAGCAGCGTGGGACAGGGGGTACGAGAGACCCAGTACTTC. Translated, it gives CASSVGQGVRETQYF. Together with reference TRBV9 and TRBJ2-5, the CDR3 gives the full variable domain: DSGVTQTPKHLITATGQRVTLRCSPRSGDLSVYWYQQSLDQGLQFLIQYYNGEERAKGNILERFSAQQFPDLHSELNLSSLELGDSALYFCASSVGQGVRETQYFGPGTRLLVL.

This rearrangement joins TRBV30 to TRBJ1-1; D remains unclear. Trimming pared 3 bases from V and 6 bases from J, leaving 17 bases between. The CDR3 contains 14 residues. CDR1 and CDR2 (germline): GTSNPN, SVGIG (reference sequence). The CDR3 is CAWRAPGGISEAFF. Here the CDR3 DNA reads TGTGCCTGGAGGGCCCCAGGAGGTATTTCTGAAGCTTTCTTT.

Regarding this clonotype: Germline is not matched at one junction end, which may reflect a read error. The rearrangement links TRBV7-9 to TRBJ1-1; 7 bases line up with TRBD1. The CDR3 has 14 amino acids. Germline values: CDR1 SEHNR, CDR2 FQNEAQ (reference sequence). As DNA, the CDR3 is TGCGCCAGCAGCTGGGGGACAGAGAACACTGAAGCTTTCTTT. Protein sequence: CASSWGTENTEAFF.

This clonotype is medium-sized (0.01 to 0.1%). This chain uses TRBV25-1 with TRBJ2-7; the D is unclear. Trimming left V 1 base short and J 4 bases short, with 2 bases between. Germline CDR1 reads MGHDK; CDR2 reads SYGVNS. This CDR3 contains 11 residues. The CDR3 sequence: CASSESYEQYF. The CDR3 bases are TGTGCCAGCAGTGAATCGTACGAGCAGTACTTC.

The chain has TRBV5-1 and TRBJ2-1; TRBD2 is a possible D gene (6 bases). V lost 4 bases to trimming and J lost 6 bases, with 14 bases between them. The CDR3 runs 14 residues. Germline V gives CDR1 SGHRS, CDR2 YFSETQ. The CDR3 reads CASSGFSGSNEQFF. CDR3 in DNA: TGCGCCAGCAGCGGGTTCAGCGGGTCCAATGAGCAGTTCTTC.

This clonotype is classed as medium-sized (0.01 to 0.1%). The CDR3 DNA is TGTGCCAGCAGACAAAGGACAGGGACTGGCTACACCTTC. It encodes CASRQRTGTGYTF. The chain recombines TRBV7-9 with TRBJ1-2; 8 bases match TRBD1. The trim removed 6 bases at V and 7 bases at J, leaving 7 bases unmatched. Germline V gene sequence: CDR1 SEHNR, CDR2 FQNEAQ (reference sequence). CDR3 length: 13 residues.

This sequence joins TRBV20-1 and TRBJ1-6; 7 bases line up with TRBD1. The germline V gene encodes CDR1 DFQATT and CDR2 SNEGSKA (reference sequence). V shed 0 bases, J shed 6 bases, and the junction held 8 bases outside the gene matches. CDR3 length equals 16 residues. The CDR3 loop reads CSARDRPGGANSPLHF. CDR3 nucleotide sequence: TGCAGTGCTAGAGATAGGCCAGGGGGAGCTAATTCACCCCTCCACTTT.

Sample share makes this clonotype medium-sized. The chain couples TRBV7-6 to TRBJ1-6; 7 bases match TRBD1. This CDR3 comprises 14 residues. V lost 5 bases, J lost 6 bases, and 4 bases stayed unmatched. Per the germline V gene, CDR1 is SGHVS and CDR2 is FNYEAQ. CDR3 DNA: TGTGCCAGCAGCCCATCAGGGGGTAATTCACCCCTCCACTTT. Its translation: CASSPSGGNSPLHF.

V gene TRBV9 combines with J gene TRBJ1-2; D remains ambiguous. The CDR3 length is 15 residues. Per germline, CDR1 SGDLS and CDR2 YYNGEE. V lost 3 bases and J lost 10, with 22 bases in between. The CDR3 region has the DNA TGTGCCAGCAGCGCCCTTAGGTTGGAGTGTTTTGTCTACACCTTC. It codes for CASSALRLECFVYTF.

This clonotype was detected many times. The chain combines TRBV11-3 with TRBJ2-1; the D gene is possibly TRBD2 (5 bases). The germline CDR1 and CDR2 sequences are SGHNT and YENEEA. V gave up 3 bases and J gave up 6 bases, with 12 bases separating them. CDR3 length: 14 residues. This chain's CDR3 is CASSLAGFGNEQFF. The CDR3 bases are TGTGCCAGCAGCTTGGCGGGCTTCGGCAATGAGCAGTTCTTC.

The chain couples TRBV11-2 to TRBJ1-6, with D unclear. CDR3 length: 15 residues. The germline gives CDR1 SGHAT, CDR2 FQNNGV. Trimming removed 5 bases at V and 7 bases at J, with 15 bases between. CDR3 DNA sequence: TGTGCCAGCAGCCCTACACGGACTAGAAATTCACCCCTCCACTTT. Its translation is CASSPTRTRNSPLHF.

A few counts support this clonotype. The V call is TRBV19, the J call TRBJ2-6, with D possibly matching TRBD1 (5 bases). Germline CDR1 is LNHDA and CDR2 is SQIVND (reference sequence). CDR3 length: 17 residues. Between the trimmed V and J ends, which lost 6 bases and 1 base, there was a span of 16 bases. CDR3 nucleotide sequence: TGTGCCAGTAGGGAGACAGCGACCGCATCTGGGGCCAACGTCCTGACTTTC. As protein: CASRETATASGANVLTF.

The V and J genes are TRBV20-1 and TRBJ1-1, with 7 bases that match TRBD1. The CDR3 is 15 amino acids. With V trimmed by 7 bases and J by 1 base, 12 bases remained unmatched. Looked up from germline, CDR1 is DFQATT and CDR2 is SNEGSKA (reference sequence). CDR3 region: CSGIYMGQTNTEAFF. The CDR3 DNA follows: TGCAGTGGAATCTATATGGGACAGACGAACACTGAAGCTTTCTTT.

This clonotype qualifies as medium-sized. The chain combines TRBV19 with TRBJ2-3; 9 bases align to TRBD2. J lost 5 bases, V lost 6 bases, and 9 bases had no gene match. Per germline, CDR1 LNHDA and CDR2 SQIVND (reference sequence). The CDR3 is 15 amino acids. CDR3 coding DNA: TGTGCCAGTAGAAGGGCGGGAGGGCAGGTAGATACGCAGTATTTT. Translating gives CASRRAGGQVDTQYF. The variable domain in full, completed from reference TRBV19 and TRBJ2-3, reads DGGITQSPKYLFRKEGQNVTLSCEQNLNHDAMYWYRQDPGQGLRLIYYSQIVNDFQKGDIAEGYSVSREKKESFPLTVTSAQKNPTAFYLCASRRAGGQVDTQYFGPGTRLTVL.

J is TRBJ2-1 and V is TRBV12-3 or TRBV12-4, with D tentatively TRBD2 (5 bases). V lost 5 bases, J lost 2 bases, and 7 bases lay in between. This CDR3 spans 13 amino acids. Written as DNA, the CDR3 is TGTGCCAGCAGTAGCGGCACCTACAATGAGCAGTTCTTC. It yields the protein CASSSGTYNEQFF.

A word on this clonotype: The CDR3 does not end in the conserved phenylalanine or tryptophan, so this is likely a read error. The rearrangement joins TRBV9 to TRBJ2-1; D is perhaps TRBD1 (5 bases). The germline V gene has CDR1 SGDLS and CDR2 YYNGEE. Trimming removed 3 bases at V and 0 bases at J, with 10 bases between. CDR3 length: 15 amino acids. The DNA for the CDR3 is TGTGCCAGCAGCGAGAGACAGAGCTCCTACAATGAGCAGTTCAGA. Encoded protein: CASSERQSSYNEQFR.

The chain is built from TRBV7-3 and TRBJ2-5; no firm D call. V was pared by 5 bases and J by 4 bases, with 11 bases between. CDR1 and CDR2 from the germline V gene are SGHTA and FQGTGA. This CDR3 spans 13 amino acids. The CDR3 bases are TGTGCCAGCAGCCCAGACGAGAGAGAGACCCAGTACTTC. As protein: CASSPDERETQYF.

This clonotype is judged medium-sized. This chain links TRBV19 with TRBJ1-3, with 7 bases aligning to TRBD1. The V and J ends lost 10 bases and 7 bases, in that order; junction bases with no gene match: 10. The CDR3 runs to 13 residues. In germline, CDR1 is LNHDA, CDR2 SQIVND (reference sequence). The CDR3 coding sequence is TGTGCCAACACGACAGGGCCGAGGAACACCATATATTTT. Protein sequence: CANTTGPRNTIYF.

The sample holds a few counts of this clonotype. Its ends do not fully match the called genes, so a read error is possible. The rearrangement links TRBV20-1 to TRBJ2-2; 9 bases map to TRBD2. The CDR3 has 15 residues. From germline, CDR1 is DFQATT and CDR2 SNEGSKA (reference sequence). CDR3 protein: CSATSGSGSTGKLFF. In DNA, the CDR3 is TGCAGCGCTACCTCGGGTAGCGGGAGCACCGGGAAGCTGTTTTTT.

This clonotype was observed at least ten times. The CDR3 here is CAWSLYQQDTQYF. For the CDR3, the DNA is TGTGCCTGGAGCCTTTACCAGCAAGATACGCAGTATTTT. The rearrangement joins TRBV30 to TRBJ2-3; the D is unclear. CDR1 GTSNPN and CDR2 SVGIG come from the germline V gene (reference sequence). The CDR3 runs to 13 residues. Trimming shortened V by 3 bases and J by 5 bases, and 12 bases separated the two germline ends.

V and J are TRBV5-1 and TRBJ1-6, with D possibly being TRBD1 (5 bases). CDR1 is SGHRS, CDR2 YFSETQ, per germline. Deletions cut 4 bases from V and 10 bases from J, with 6 bases between. The CDR3 spans 11 residues. DNA for the CDR3: TGCGCCAGCAGCCCAGGGTCACCCCTCCACTTT. Translation: CASSPGSPLHF.